Below, 20 T cell receptor beta chains from the same sample are listed, as sequenced in a study of blood T cell repertoires in COVID-19. Using immunoSEQ multiplex PCR, the repertoire was profiled, and TCRdb retains in-frame clones only, with some absent. The table lists a few hundred thousand clones, 65% to 85% of them singletons. Source material: PBMCs or T cells enriched from blood (not recorded which). These receptors came from a woman aged 40 to 49 who had recovered from COVID-19.

This clone was picked up a small number of times. The V gene is TRBV9, the J gene TRBJ2-1, with D perhaps TRBD2 (6 bases). V lost 3 bases and J 5 bases, leaving 18 bases between the germline ends. The length of the CDR3 is 16 residues. Per the germline V gene, CDR1 is SGDLS and CDR2 is YYNGEE. The chain's CDR3 is CASSEPIRAGNNEQFF. CDR3 bases: TGTGCCAGCAGCGAGCCCATCCGAGCGGGTAACAATGAGCAGTTCTTC.

V is TRBV6-5 and J is TRBJ1-5; TRBD1 agrees at 10 bases. Losses at the gene ends were 6 bases for V and 7 bases for J; bases not matched to a gene: 6. From germline, CDR1 is MNHEY and CDR2 SVGAGI. The length of the CDR3 is 14 residues. CDR3 sequence reads: CASRETGGGQPQHF. The CDR3 bases are TGTGCCAGCAGGGAGACAGGGGGCGGCCAGCCCCAGCATTTT.

The chain is built from TRBV7-9 and TRBJ2-3; the D gene is possibly TRBD2 (5 bases). CDR1 and CDR2 (germline): SEHNR, FQNEAQ (reference sequence). Between the trimmed V and J ends, which lost 1 base and 5 bases, there was a span of 10 bases. This CDR3 has 14 residues. CDR3 bases: TGTGCCAGCAGCTTAGGGCTAGCAGGAGATACGCAGTATTTT. It yields the protein CASSLGLAGDTQYF.

The CDR3 loop is CASSPGGHTNQPQHF. As DNA, the CDR3 is TGTGCCAGCAGCCCGGGAGGGCATACCAATCAGCCCCAGCATTTT. The V call is TRBV5-8, the J call TRBJ1-5; no reliable D call. The CDR3 extends over 15 amino acids. Trimming took 4 bases from V and 3 from J, leaving 14 bases between them. The germline CDR1 and CDR2 sequences are SGHTS and YDEGEE.

The chain joins TRBV28 to TRBJ2-7, with D possibly being TRBD2 (5 bases). Germline CDR1 reads MDHEN; CDR2 reads SYDVKM. With 5 bases removed from V and 0 bases from J, the gap between germline ends came to 20 bases. CDR3 length: 17 residues. For the CDR3, the DNA is TGTGCCAGCAGTCACCCCTCCGAGCGGAGGAACTCCTACGAGCAGTACTTC. It yields the protein CASSHPSERRNSYEQYF.

The rearrangement links TRBV13 to TRBJ1-2, with D unresolved. The CDR3 spans 15 residues. Germline CDR1 and CDR2: PRHDT and FYEKMQ (reference sequence). V shed 4 bases and J shed 8 bases, with 20 bases lying between them. The CDR3 here is CASSSGGVGASGYTF. In DNA form, the CDR3 reads TGTGCCAGCAGCTCCGGCGGGGTGGGAGCTAGCGGCTACACCTTC.

The chain carries TRBV6-5 and TRBJ1-2, with 7 bases fitting TRBD1. V was pared by 9 bases and J by 8 bases, with 12 bases of the junction left unmatched. Germline V gives CDR1 MNHEY, CDR2 SVGAGI. The CDR3 is 13 residues long. The CDR3 DNA follows: TGTGCCAGTTCCCTAGACAGGGACGAAGGCTACACCTTC. This encodes CASSLDRDEGYTF.

V and J are TRBV29-1 and TRBJ2-1; TRBD1 matches 8 bases. The CDR3 spans 12 residues. Germline V gene data show CDR1 as SQVTM and CDR2 as ANQGSEA. With 6 bases clipped from V and 2 bases from J, the junction kept 0 bases outside the gene matches. The CDR3 DNA follows: TGCAGCGTGGACAGGGCCTACAATGAGCAGTTCTTC. Protein product: CSVDRAYNEQFF.

The V gene is TRBV18, the J gene TRBJ2-3; 7 bases match TRBD1. J lost 4 bases, V lost 5 bases, and 12 bases had no gene match. The CDR3 is 16 amino acids. CDR1 is KGHSH and CDR2 is LQKENI in the germline V gene. The CDR3 sequence is CASSSYWDRIADTQYF. CDR3 in DNA: TGTGCCAGCTCAAGCTATTGGGACAGAATCGCAGATACGCAGTATTTT.

The chain combines TRBV5-1 with TRBJ2-3; D is undetermined. The CDR3 spans 15 residues. V was shortened by 0 bases and J by 2 bases, with 10 bases between the two germline ends. Per germline, CDR1 SGHRS and CDR2 YFSETQ. The CDR3 sequence is CASSLAWALTDTQYF. DNA of the CDR3: TGCGCCAGCAGCTTGGCCTGGGCGCTCACAGATACGCAGTATTTT.

The chain uses TRBV30 and TRBJ1-2; D is undetermined. The germline V gene encodes CDR1 GTSNPN and CDR2 SVGIG (reference sequence). Trimming pared 4 bases from V and 4 bases from J, leaving 7 bases between. CDR3 length: 11 amino acids. The CDR3 nucleotides are TGTGCCTGGACCGAACTCTATGGCTACACCTTC. Its protein is CAWTELYGYTF.

J is TRBJ1-5 and V is TRBV6-2 or TRBV6-3; D remains ambiguous. Germline V lookup: CDR1 MNHEY, CDR2 SVGEGT. The V end was cut by 1 base, the J end by 3 bases, with 10 bases between. CDR3 length equals 15 residues. CDR3 region: CASSYWAGDNQPQHF. The DNA for the CDR3 is TGTGCCAGCAGTTACTGGGCGGGAGACAATCAGCCCCAGCATTTT.

This clone was counted only a few times. The V call is TRBV3-1 (or the pseudogene TRBV3-2), the J call TRBJ2-7; TRBD1 might be the D (5 bases). CDR3 length: 15 amino acids. The germline V gene has CDR1 LGHDT and CDR2 YNNKEL (reference sequence). Trimming pared 4 bases from V and 5 bases from J, leaving 18 bases between. The CDR3 here is CASSPFSGYCHEQYV. The CDR3 DNA reads TGTGCCAGCAGCCCGTTTTCAGGGTATTGCCACGAGCAGTACGTC.

V gene TRBV4-3 combines with J gene TRBJ2-1, with 7 nucleotides matching TRBD1. Trimming at V came to 1 base and at J to 6 bases, leaving 3 bases not matched to a gene. The CDR3 has 14 amino acids. Germline V gene data show CDR1 as LGHNA and CDR2 as YSLEER. CDR3 residues: CASSQGDRVNEQFF. CDR3 sequence (DNA): TGCGCCAGCAGCCAAGGCGACAGGGTCAATGAGCAGTTCTTC.

The chain uses TRBV5-1 and TRBJ2-1, with 11 bases matching TRBD1. Germline assignment: CDR1 SGHRS and CDR2 YFSETQ. This CDR3 is built from 16 residues. Losses at the gene ends were 4 bases for V and 4 bases for J; bases not matched to a gene: 7. The CDR3 nucleotides are TGCGCCAGCAGCGGGGACAGGGGGTTTCTTTACAATGAGCAGTTCTTC. Its translation is CASSGDRGFLYNEQFF. The full variable domain, its missing parts supplied by reference TRBV5-1 and TRBJ2-1, is KAGVTQTPRYLIKTRGQQVTLSCSPISGHRSVSWYQQTPGQGLQFLFEYFSETQRNKGNFPGRFSGRQFSNSRSEMNVSTLELGDSALYLCASSGDRGFLYNEQFFGPGTRLTVL.

The chain recombines TRBV5-1 with TRBJ1-2; tentatively, D is TRBD1 (6 bases). The germline gives CDR1 SGHRS, CDR2 YFSETQ. Trimming removed 0 bases from V and 7 bases from J, with 16 bases in between. The CDR3 sequence is 15 residues long. The CDR3 loop is CASSLAEQGGGGYTF. The DNA of the CDR3 is TGCGCCAGCAGCTTGGCCGAACAGGGTGGAGGTGGCTACACCTTC.

V is TRBV4-1 and J is TRBJ1-6; 7 nucleotides line up with TRBD1. Germline V gene lookup returns CDR1 MGHRA and CDR2 YSYEKL. With V trimmed by 0 bases and J by 7 bases, 6 bases remained unmatched. There are 16 residues in the CDR3. The CDR3 nucleotides read TGCGCCAGCAGCCAAGAGACAGGGCTCTACAATTCACCCCTCCACTTT. Translating it yields CASSQETGLYNSPLHF.

The V and J genes are TRBV4-3 and TRBJ2-1; TRBD2 matches 7 bases. J lost 6 bases, V lost 1 base, and 6 bases had no gene match. The germline CDR1 and CDR2 sequences are LGHNA and YSLEER. This CDR3 comprises 15 residues. The CDR3 nucleotides are TGCGCCAGCAGCCAAGGGCAGGGAGGGTCCAATGAGCAGTTCTTC. Protein sequence: CASSQGQGGSNEQFF.

V is TRBV9 and J is TRBJ2-1; TRBD2 aligns across 8 bases. V trimming: 2 bases; J trimming: 6 bases; junction bases outside the gene matches: 10. This CDR3 has 16 residues. CDR1 is SGDLS, CDR2 YYNGEE, per germline. CDR3 residues: CASSVFSGTTINEQFF. CDR3 DNA sequence: TGTGCCAGCAGCGTTTTTAGCGGGACCACAATCAATGAGCAGTTCTTC.

This clone has just a few counts. The CDR3 nucleotides read TGCAGTGCTAGTGATTCGTTGACTAGCGGGTTTACCGGGGAGCTGTTTTTT. Translated, it gives CSASDSLTSGFTGELFF. The chain carries TRBV20-1 and TRBJ2-2; TRBD2 matches 10 bases. Germline loops: CDR1 DFQATT, CDR2 SNEGSKA (reference sequence). The V and J ends lost 3 bases and 5 bases, in that order; junction bases with no gene match: 12. CDR3 size: 17 residues.